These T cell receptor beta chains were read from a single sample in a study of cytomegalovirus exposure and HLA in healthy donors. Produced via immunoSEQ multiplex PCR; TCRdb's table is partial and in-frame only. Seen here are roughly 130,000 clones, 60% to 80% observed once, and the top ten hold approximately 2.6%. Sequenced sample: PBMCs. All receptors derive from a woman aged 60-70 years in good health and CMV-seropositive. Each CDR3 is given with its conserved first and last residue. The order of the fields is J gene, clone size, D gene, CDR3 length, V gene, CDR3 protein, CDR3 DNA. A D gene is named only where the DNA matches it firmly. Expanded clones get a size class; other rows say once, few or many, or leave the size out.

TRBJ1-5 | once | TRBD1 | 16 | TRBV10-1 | CASSEGQAYSNQPQHF | TGCGCCAGCAGTGAGGGACAGGCATATAGCAATCAGCCCCAGCATTTT
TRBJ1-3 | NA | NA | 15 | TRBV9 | CASSVGGTSGNTIYF | TGTGCCAGCAGCGTAGGAGGAACCTCTGGAAACACCATATATTTT
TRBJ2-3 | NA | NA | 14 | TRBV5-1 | CASSSGTPTDTQYF | TGCGCCAGCAGCTCCGGGACTCCCACAGATACGCAGTATTTT
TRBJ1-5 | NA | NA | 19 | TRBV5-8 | CASRWTPGTLRNSNQPQHF | TGTGCCAGCAGGTGGACCCCCGGGACACTGAGAAATAGCAATCAGCCCCAGCATTTT
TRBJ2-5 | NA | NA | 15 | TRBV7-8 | CAGGSGGTLQETQYF | TGTGCCGGTGGATCGGGGGGCACCCTCCAAGAGACCCAGTACTTC
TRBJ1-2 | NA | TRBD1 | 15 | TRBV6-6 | CASSYSGQASWGYTF | TGTGCCAGCAGTTACTCGGGACAGGCCTCTTGGGGCTACACCTTC
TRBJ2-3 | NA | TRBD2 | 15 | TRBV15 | CATSSIAGGADTQYF | TGTGCCACCAGCAGTATAGCGGGGGGGGCAGATACGCAGTATTTT
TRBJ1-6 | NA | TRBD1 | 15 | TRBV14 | CASSQGGQGYSPLHF | TGTGCCAGCAGCCAAGGAGGACAGGGGTATTCACCCCTCCACTTT
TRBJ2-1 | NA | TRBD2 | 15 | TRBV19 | CASAQRGLSYNEQFF | TGTGCCAGCGCCCAGCGGGGGCTCTCCTACAATGAGCAGTTCTTC
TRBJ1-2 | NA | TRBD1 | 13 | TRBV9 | CASSVGTVYGYTF | TGTGCCAGCAGCGTCGGGACAGTCTATGGCTACACCTTC
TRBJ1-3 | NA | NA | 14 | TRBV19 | CASSIGGTGNTIYF | TGTGCCAGTAGTATTGGCGGTACTGGAAACACCATATATTTT
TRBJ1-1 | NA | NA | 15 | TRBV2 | CASRPIQGGGTEAFF | TGTGCCAGCAGGCCTATACAGGGTGGAGGCACTGAAGCTTTCTTT
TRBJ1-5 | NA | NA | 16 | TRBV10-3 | CAISEGAVNSNQPQHF | TGTGCCATCAGTGAGGGGGCAGTAAATAGCAATCAGCCCCAGCATTTT
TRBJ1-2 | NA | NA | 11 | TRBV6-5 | CASNGGYGYTF | TGTGCCAGCAATGGGGGGTATGGCTACACCTTC
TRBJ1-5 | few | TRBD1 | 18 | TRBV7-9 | CASSLVQFGQGIDQPQHF | TGTGCCAGCAGCTTAGTACAATTTGGACAGGGGATCGATCAGCCCCAGCATTTT
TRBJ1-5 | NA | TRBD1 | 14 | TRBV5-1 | CASSLRTGDQPQHF | TGCGCCAGCAGCCTCCGGACAGGGGATCAGCCCCAGCATTTT
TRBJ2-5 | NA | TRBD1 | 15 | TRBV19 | CASSFPGQGAETQYF | TGTGCCAGTAGCTTTCCGGGACAGGGGGCAGAGACCCAGTACTTC
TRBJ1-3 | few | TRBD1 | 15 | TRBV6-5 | CASSTSRTGGNTIYF | TGTGCCAGCAGTACCTCTAGGACAGGTGGAAACACCATATATTTT
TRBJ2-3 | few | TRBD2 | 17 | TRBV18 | CASSPRTSGGTTDTQYF | TGTGCCAGCTCACCACGTACTAGCGGGGGGACCACAGATACGCAGTATTTT
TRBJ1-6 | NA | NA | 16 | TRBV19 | CASSSTPQGNNSPLHF | TGTGCCAGTAGTTCGACGCCTCAGGGGAATAATTCACCCCTCCACTTT
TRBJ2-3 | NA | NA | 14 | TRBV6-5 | CASSWGQGTDTQYF | TGTGCCAGCAGCTGGGGCCAGGGGACGGATACGCAGTATTTT
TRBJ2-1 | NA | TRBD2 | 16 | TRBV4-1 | CASSPGSGGAGNEQFF | TGCGCCAGCAGCCCGGGAAGCGGGGGGGCCGGGAATGAGCAGTTCTTC
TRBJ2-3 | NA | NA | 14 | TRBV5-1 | CASSPGQRTDTQYF | TGCGCCAGCAGCCCCGGACAGAGAACAGATACGCAGTATTTT
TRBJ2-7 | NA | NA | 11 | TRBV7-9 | CASSLLHEQYF | TGTGCCAGCAGCTTACTCCACGAGCAGTACTTC
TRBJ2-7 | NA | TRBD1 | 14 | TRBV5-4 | CASSPGGETYEQYF | TGTGCCAGCAGCCCAGGGGGTGAGACCTACGAGCAGTACTTC
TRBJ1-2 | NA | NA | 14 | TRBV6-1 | CASSEGGLVYGYTF | TGTGCCAGCAGTGAGGGAGGGCTCGTGTATGGCTACACCTTC
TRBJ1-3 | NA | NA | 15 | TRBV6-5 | CASSPPGYSGNTIYF | TGTGCCAGCAGTCCCCCAGGCTACTCTGGAAACACCATATATTTT
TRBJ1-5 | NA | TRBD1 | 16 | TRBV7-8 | CASTTLALQGDQPQHF | TGTGCCAGCACCACCTTAGCGTTACAGGGGGATCAGCCCCAGCATTTT
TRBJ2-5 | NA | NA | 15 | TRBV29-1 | CSVAPSSRRGETQYF | TGCAGCGTTGCCCCTTCTTCACGTAGGGGCGAGACCCAGTACTTC
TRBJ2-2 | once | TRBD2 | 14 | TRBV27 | CASTRGGYTGELFF | TGTGCCAGCACCCGGGGGGGATACACCGGGGAGCTGTTTTTT
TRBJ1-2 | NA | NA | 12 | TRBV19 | CASSIQGYGYTF | TGTGCCAGTAGTATTCAGGGCTATGGCTACACCTTC
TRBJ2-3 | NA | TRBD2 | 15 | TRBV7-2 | CASSRTSAEGDTQYF | TGTGCCAGCAGCCGTACTAGCGCGGAGGGAGATACGCAGTATTTT
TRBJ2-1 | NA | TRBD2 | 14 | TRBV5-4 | CASSPKRDYNEQFF | TGTGCCAGCAGCCCGAAGCGGGACTACAATGAGCAGTTCTTC
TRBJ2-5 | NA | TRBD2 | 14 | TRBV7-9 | CASRQGLAEETQYF | TGTGCCAGCAGACAGGGACTAGCGGAAGAGACCCAGTACTTC
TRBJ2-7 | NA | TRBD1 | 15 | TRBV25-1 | CASSEMWTGGNEQYF | TGTGCCAGCAGTGAAATGTGGACAGGGGGAAACGAGCAGTACTTC